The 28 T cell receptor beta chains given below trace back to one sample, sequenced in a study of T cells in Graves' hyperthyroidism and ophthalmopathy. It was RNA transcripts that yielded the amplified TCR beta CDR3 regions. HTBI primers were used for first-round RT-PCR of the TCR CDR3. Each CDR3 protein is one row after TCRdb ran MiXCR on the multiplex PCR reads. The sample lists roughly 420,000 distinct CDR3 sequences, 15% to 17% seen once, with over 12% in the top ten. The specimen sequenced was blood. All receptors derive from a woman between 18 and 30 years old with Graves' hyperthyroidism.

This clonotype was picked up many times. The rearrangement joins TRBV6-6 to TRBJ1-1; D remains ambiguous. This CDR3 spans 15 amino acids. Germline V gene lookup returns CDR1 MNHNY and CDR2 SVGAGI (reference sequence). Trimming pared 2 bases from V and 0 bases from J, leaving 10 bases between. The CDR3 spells CASSYSLGVNTEAFF. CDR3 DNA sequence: TGTGCCAGCAGTTACAGCCTTGGGGTGAACACTGAAGCTTTCTTT.

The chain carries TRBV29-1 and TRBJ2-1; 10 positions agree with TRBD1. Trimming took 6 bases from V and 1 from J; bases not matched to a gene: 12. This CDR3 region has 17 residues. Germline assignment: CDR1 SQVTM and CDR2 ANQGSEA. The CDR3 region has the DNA TGCAGCGTCGCCAGGGACAGGGGCGACCTTTCCTACAATGAGCAGTTCTTC. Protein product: CSVARDRGDLSYNEQFF.

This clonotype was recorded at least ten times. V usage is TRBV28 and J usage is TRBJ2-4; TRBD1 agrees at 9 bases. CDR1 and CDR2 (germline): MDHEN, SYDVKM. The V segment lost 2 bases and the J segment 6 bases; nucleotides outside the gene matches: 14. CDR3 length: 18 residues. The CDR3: CASSLPAQGAGGLNIQYF. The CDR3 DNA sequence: TGTGCCAGCAGTTTACCAGCACAGGGGGCTGGTGGTTTAAACATTCAGTACTTC.

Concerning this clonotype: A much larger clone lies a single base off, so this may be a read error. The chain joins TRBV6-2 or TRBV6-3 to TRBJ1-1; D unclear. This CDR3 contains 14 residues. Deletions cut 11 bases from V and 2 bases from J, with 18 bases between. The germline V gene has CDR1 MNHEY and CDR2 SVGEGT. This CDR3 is CACTLLRGNTEAFF. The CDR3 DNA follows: TGTGCCTGCACCCTACTTCGGGGTAACACTGAAGCTTTCTTT.

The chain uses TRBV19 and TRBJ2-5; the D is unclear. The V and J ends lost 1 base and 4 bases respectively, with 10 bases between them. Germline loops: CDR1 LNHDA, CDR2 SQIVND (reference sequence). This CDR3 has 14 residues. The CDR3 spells CASSIGPFGETQYF. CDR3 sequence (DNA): TGTGCCAGTAGTATAGGACCCTTCGGAGAGACCCAGTACTTC.

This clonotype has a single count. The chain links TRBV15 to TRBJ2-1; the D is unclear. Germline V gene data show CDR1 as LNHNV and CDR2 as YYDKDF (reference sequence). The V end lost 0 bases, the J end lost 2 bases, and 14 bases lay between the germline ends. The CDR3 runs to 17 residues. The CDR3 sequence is CATSRDATFSAYNEQFF. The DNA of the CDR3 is TGTGCCACCAGCAGAGACGCCACCTTTTCGGCCTACAATGAGCAGTTCTTC.

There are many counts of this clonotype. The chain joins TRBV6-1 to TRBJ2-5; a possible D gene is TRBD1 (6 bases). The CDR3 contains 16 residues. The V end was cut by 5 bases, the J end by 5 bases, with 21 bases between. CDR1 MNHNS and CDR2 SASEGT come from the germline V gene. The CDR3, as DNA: TGTGCCAGCAGTTTAATAGGGACATTGCCCGGTGAGACCCAGTACTTC. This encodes CASSLIGTLPGETQYF.

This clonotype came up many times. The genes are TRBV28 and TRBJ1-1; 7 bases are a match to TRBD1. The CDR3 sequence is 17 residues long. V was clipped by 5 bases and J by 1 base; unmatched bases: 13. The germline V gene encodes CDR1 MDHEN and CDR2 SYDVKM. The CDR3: CASSLRQGDSWNTEAFF. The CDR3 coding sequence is TGTGCCAGCAGTCTTAGGCAAGGGGACAGCTGGAACACTGAAGCTTTCTTT. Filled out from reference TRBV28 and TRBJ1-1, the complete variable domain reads DVKVTQSSRYLVKRTGEKVFLECVQDMDHENMFWYRQDPGLGLRLIYFSYDVKMKEKGDIPEGYSVSREKKERFSLILESASTNQTSMYLCASSLRQGDSWNTEAFFGQGTRLTVV.

The chain's CDR3 is CSVEDRPYEQYF. The CDR3 nucleotides read TGCAGCGTTGAAGATAGGCCCTACGAGCAGTACTTC. This rearrangement joins TRBV29-1 to TRBJ2-7; unclear D gene. Germline lookup yields CDR1 SQVTM and CDR2 ANQGSEA. This CDR3 comprises 12 residues. The V end lost 0 bases, the J end lost 2 bases, and 5 bases lay between the germline ends.

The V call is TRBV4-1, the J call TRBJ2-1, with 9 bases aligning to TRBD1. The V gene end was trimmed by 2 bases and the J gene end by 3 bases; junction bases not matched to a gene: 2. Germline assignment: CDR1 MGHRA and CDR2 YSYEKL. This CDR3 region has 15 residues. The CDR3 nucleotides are TGCGCCAGCAGCCAAAGGACAGGGGACTACAATGAGCAGTTCTTC. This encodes CASSQRTGDYNEQFF.

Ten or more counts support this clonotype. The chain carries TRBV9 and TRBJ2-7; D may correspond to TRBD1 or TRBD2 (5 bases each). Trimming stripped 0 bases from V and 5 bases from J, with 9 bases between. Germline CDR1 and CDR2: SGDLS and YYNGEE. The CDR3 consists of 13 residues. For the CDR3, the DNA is TGTGCCAGCAGCGTAGAGCAGGGACACGAGCAGTACTTC. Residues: CASSVEQGHEQYF.

The CDR3 nucleotides are TGCAGTGCAGCCAGGGCAGGGCTTCGCACTGAAGCTTTCTTT. Translating gives CSAARAGLRTEAFF. V is TRBV20-1 and J is TRBJ1-1; D is possibly TRBD1 (5 bases). This CDR3 spans 14 amino acids. The germline gives CDR1 DFQATT, CDR2 SNEGSKA (reference sequence). Trimming removed 6 bases at V and 4 bases at J, with 18 bases between.

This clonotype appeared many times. Here the CDR3 DNA reads TGTGCCAGCAGTTACGACAGGGGCTCAGATACGCAGTATTTT. It yields the protein CASSYDRGSDTQYF. The gene calls are TRBV28 and TRBJ2-3; 8 bases align to TRBD1. The CDR3 runs to 14 residues. The V and J ends lost 4 bases and 4 bases, in that order; junction bases with no gene match: 4. The germline V gene encodes CDR1 MDHEN and CDR2 SYDVKM.

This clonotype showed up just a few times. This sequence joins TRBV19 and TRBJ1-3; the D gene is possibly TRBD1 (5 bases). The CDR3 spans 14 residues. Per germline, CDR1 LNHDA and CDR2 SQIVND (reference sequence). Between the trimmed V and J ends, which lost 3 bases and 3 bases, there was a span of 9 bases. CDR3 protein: CASSISGSGNTIYF. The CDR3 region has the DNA TGTGCCAGTAGTATTTCAGGGAGTGGAAACACCATATATTTT.

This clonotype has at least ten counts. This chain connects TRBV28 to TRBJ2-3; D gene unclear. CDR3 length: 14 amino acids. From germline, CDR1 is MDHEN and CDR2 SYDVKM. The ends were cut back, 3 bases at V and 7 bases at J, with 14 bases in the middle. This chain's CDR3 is CASSFHPITHTQYF. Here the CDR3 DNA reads TGTGCCAGCAGTTTCCATCCCATTACGCATACGCAGTATTTT.

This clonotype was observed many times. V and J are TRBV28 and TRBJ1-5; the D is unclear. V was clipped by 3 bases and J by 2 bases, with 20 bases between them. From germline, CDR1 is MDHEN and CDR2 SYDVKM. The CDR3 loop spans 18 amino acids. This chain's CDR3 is CASSFQLTQHLGNQPQHF. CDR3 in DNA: TGTGCCAGCAGTTTCCAACTGACTCAGCACCTGGGCAATCAGCCCCAGCATTTT.

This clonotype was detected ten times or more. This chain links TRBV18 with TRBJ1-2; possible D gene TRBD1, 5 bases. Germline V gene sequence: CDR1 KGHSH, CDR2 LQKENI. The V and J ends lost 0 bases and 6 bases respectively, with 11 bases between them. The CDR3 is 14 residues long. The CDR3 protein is CASSPPVRVDGYTF. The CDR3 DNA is TGTGCCAGCTCACCACCCGTCAGGGTCGATGGCTACACCTTC.

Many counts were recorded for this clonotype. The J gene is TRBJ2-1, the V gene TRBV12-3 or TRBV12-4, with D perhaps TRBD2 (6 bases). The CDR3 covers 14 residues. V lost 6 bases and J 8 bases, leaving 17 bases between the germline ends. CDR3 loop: CASSSTRGLDEQFF. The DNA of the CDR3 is TGTGCCAGCAGCTCAACCCGGGGGTTGGATGAGCAGTTCTTC.

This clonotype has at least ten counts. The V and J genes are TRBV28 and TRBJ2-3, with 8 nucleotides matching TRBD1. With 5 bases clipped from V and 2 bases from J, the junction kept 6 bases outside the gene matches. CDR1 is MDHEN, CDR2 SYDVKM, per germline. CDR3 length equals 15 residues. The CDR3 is CASSNRDRHTDTQYF. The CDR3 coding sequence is TGTGCCAGCAGTAACCGGGACAGGCACACAGATACGCAGTATTTT.

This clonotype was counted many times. The CDR3 region is CASSQDREPLHF. The CDR3 DNA reads as TGTGCCAGCTCACAAGACAGGGAACCCCTCCACTTT. This chain uses TRBV18 with TRBJ1-6, with 7 positions matching TRBD1. The CDR3 runs 12 residues. Trimming cost V 4 bases and J 12 bases; bases outside gene matches: 3. Looked up from germline, CDR1 is KGHSH and CDR2 is LQKENI.

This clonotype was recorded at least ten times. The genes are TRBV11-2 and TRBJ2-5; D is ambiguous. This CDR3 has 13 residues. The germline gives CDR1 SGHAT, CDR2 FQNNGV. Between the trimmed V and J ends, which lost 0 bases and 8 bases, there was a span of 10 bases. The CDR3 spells CASSLDRSLTQYF. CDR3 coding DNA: TGTGCCAGCAGCTTAGATAGGTCCCTAACCCAGTACTTC. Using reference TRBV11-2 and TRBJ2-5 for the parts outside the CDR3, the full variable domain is EAGVAQSPRYKIIEKRQSVAFWCNPISGHATLYWYQQILGQGPKLLIQFQNNGVVDDSQLPKDRFSAERLKGVDSTLKIQPAKLEDSAVYLCASSLDRSLTQYFGPGTRLLVL.

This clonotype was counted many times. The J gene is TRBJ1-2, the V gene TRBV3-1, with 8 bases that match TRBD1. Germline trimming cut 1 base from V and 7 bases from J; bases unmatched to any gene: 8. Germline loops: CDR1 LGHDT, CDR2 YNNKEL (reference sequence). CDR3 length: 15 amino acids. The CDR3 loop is CASSQAGGESSGYTF. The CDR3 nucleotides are TGTGCCAGCAGCCAAGCAGGGGGCGAGTCCTCTGGCTACACCTTC.

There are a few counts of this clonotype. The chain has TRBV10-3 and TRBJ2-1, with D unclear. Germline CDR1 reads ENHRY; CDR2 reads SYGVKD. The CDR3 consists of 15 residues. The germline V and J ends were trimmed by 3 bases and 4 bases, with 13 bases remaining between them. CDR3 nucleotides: TGTGCCATCAGTGAACGGCCGAAACCTTACAATGAGCAGTTCTTC. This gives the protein CAISERPKPYNEQFF.

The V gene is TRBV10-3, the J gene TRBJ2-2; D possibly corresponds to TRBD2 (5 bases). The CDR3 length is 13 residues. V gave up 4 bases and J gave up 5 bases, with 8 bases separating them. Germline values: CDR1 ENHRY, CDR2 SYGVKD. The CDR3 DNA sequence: TGTGCCATCAGTGCCGAGGGAACCGGGGAGCTGTTTTTT. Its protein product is CAISAEGTGELFF.

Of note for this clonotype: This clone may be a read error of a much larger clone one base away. CDR3 sequence reads: CASRGTGREAQYF. The CDR3 DNA is TGTGCCAGCAGAGGGACAGGGAGAGAGGCCCAGTACTTC. The chain joins TRBV6-1 to TRBJ2-5, with 9 nucleotides matching TRBD1. This CDR3 has 13 amino acids. Germline V CDR1 and CDR2: MNHNS, SASEGT.

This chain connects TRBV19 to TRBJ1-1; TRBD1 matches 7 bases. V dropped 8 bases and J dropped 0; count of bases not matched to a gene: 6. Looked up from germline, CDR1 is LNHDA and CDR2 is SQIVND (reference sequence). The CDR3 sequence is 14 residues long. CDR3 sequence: CASRDRYMNTEAFF. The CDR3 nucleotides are TGTGCCAGTCGGGACAGATACATGAACACTGAAGCTTTCTTT.

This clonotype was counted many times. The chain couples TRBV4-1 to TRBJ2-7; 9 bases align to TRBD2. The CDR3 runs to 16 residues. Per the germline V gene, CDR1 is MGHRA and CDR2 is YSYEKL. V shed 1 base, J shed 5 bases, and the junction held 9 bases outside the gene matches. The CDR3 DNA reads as TGCGCCAGCAGCCAAGGGATTCTAGCGGGGAGCAACGAGCAGTACTTC. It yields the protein CASSQGILAGSNEQYF.

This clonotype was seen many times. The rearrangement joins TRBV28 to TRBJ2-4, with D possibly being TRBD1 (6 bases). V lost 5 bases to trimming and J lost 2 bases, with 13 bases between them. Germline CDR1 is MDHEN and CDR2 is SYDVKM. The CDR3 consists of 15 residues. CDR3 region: CASSKPRDTKNIQYF. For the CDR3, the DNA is TGTGCCAGCAGTAAGCCCCGGGACACCAAAAACATTCAGTACTTC.